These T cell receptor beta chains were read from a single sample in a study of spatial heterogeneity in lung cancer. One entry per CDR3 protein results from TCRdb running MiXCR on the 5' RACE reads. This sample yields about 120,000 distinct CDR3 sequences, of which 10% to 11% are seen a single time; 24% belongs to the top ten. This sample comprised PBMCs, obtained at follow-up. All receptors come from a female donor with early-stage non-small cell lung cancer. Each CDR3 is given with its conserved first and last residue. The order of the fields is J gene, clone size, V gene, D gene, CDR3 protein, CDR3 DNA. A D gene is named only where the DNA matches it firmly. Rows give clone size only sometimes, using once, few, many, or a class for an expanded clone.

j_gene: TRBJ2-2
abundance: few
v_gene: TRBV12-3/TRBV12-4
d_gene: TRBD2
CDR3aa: CASSTRTSGRSHGELFF
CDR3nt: TGTGCCAGCAGTACCCGAACTAGCGGGAGGTCCCACGGGGAGCTGTTTTTT

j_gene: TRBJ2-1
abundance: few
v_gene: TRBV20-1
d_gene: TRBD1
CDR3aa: CSARTGVIQNEQFF
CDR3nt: TGCAGTGCAAGGACAGGAGTTATCCAGAATGAGCAGTTCTTC

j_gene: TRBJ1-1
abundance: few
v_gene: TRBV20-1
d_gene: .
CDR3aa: CSPPGGWAFF
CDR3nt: TGCAGTCCCCCGGGGGGTTGGGCTTTCTTT

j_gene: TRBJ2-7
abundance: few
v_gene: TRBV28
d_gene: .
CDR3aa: CASSHGYPYEQYF
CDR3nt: TGTGCCAGCAGCCATGGGTACCCCTACGAGCAGTACTTC

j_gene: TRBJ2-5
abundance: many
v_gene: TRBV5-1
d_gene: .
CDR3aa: CASSLVPAEETQYF
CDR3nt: TGCGCCAGCAGCTTGGTCCCAGCGGAAGAGACCCAGTACTTC

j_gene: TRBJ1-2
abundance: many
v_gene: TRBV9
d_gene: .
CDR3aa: CASSVDSYGYTF
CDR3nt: TGTGCCAGCAGCGTAGATTCCTATGGCTACACCTTC

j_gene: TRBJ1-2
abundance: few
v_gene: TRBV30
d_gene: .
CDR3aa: CAWSVPGPLYGYTF
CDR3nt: TGTGCCTGGAGTGTCCCAGGGCCCCTCTATGGCTACACCTTC

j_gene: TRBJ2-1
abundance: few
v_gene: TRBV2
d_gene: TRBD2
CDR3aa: CASRPGLEANEQFF
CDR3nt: TGTGCCAGCAGGCCGGGACTAGAGGCGAATGAGCAGTTCTTC

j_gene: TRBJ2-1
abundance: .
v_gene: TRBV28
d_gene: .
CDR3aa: CASSLRAEQFF
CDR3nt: TGTGCCAGCAGTTTACGGGCTGAGCAGTTCTTC

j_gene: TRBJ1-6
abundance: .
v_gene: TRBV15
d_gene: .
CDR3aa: CATSRGEVPLHF
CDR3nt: TGTGCCACCAGCAGAGGGGAAGTTCCCCTCCACTTT

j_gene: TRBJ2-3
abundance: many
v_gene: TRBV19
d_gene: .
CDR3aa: CASSTGLITDTQYF
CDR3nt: TGTGCCAGTAGTACTGGATTAATCACAGATACGCAGTATTTT

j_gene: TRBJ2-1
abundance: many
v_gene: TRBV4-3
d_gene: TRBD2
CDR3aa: CASSQVAGTSGSQRNEQFF
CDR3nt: TGCGCCAGCAGCCAAGTCGCTGGGACTAGCGGCTCCCAAAGGAATGAGCAGTTCTTC

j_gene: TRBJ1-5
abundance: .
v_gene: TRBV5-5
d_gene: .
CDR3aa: CASSAGPSGSNQPQHF
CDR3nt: TGTGCCAGCAGCGCGGGCCCTTCGGGGAGCAATCAGCCCCAGCATTTT

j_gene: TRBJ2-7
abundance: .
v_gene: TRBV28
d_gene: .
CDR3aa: CASSLLQGELYF
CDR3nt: TGTGCCAGCAGTTTATTGCAGGGTGAGCTGTACTTC

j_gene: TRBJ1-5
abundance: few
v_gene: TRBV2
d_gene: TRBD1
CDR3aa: CASAADRGLNQPQHF
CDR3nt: TGTGCCAGCGCGGCTGACAGGGGGCTCAATCAGCCCCAGCATTTT

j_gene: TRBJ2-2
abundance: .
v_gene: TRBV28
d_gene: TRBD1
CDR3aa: CTSRDRGSRTGELFF
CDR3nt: TGTACCAGCCGGGACAGGGGGTCGCGGACCGGGGAGCTGTTTTTT

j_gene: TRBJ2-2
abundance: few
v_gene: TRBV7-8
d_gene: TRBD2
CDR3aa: CASRLAGAPNTGELFF
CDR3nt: TGTGCCAGCAGGTTAGCGGGAGCTCCGAACACCGGGGAGCTGTTTTTT

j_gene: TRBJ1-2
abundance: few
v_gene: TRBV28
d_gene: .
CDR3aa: CASSPRDNFFHGYTF
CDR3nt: TGTGCCAGCAGTCCCCGGGACAACTTTTTTCATGGCTACACCTTC

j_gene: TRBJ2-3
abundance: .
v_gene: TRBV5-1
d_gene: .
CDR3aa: CASSLAPTDTQYF
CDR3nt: TGCGCCAGCAGCTTGGCCCCCACGGATACGCAGTATTTT

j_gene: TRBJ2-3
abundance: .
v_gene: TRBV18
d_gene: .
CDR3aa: CASSPQGRGTDTQYF
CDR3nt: TGTGCCAGCTCACCACAGGGAAGGGGCACAGATACGCAGTATTTT

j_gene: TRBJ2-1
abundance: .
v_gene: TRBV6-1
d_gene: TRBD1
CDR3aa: CASSDRRQGEQFF
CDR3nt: TGTGCCAGCAGCGATCGAAGACAGGGTGAGCAGTTCTTC

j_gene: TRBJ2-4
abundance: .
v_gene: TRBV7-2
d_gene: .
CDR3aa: CASSLGGTDNIQYF
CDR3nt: TGTGCCAGCAGCTTAGGCGGGACAGACAACATTCAGTACTTC

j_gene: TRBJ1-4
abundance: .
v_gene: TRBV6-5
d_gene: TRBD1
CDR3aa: CASSYSSRQGKEKLFF
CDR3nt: TGTGCCAGCAGTTACTCCTCCCGACAGGGGAAAGAAAAACTGTTTTTT

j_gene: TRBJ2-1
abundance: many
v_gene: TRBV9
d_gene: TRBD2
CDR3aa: CASSVGAGAYNEQFF
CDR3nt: TGTGCCAGCAGCGTAGGAGCGGGAGCGTACAATGAGCAGTTCTTC

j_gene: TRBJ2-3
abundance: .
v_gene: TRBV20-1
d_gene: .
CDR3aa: CSAQKGGTSTDTQYF
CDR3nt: TGCAGTGCACAAAAAGGAGGGACGAGCACAGATACGCAGTATTTT

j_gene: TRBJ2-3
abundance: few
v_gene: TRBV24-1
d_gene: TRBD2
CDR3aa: CATSDRAGSETDTQYF
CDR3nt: TGTGCCACCAGTGATCGAGCGGGAAGTGAGACAGATACGCAGTATTTT

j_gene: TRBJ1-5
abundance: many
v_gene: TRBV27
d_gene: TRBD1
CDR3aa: CASSLTGFQPQHF
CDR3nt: TGTGCCAGCAGCTTGACAGGGTTCCAGCCCCAGCATTTT

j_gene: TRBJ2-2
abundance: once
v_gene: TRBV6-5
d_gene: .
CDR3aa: CASSWTDNTGELFF
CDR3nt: TGTGCCAGCAGTTGGACCGATAACACCGGGGAGCTGTTTTTT

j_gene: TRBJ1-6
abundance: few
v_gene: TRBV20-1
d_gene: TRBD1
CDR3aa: CSANTGGFSPLHF
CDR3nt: TGCAGTGCTAACACAGGGGGCTTTTCACCCCTCCACTTT

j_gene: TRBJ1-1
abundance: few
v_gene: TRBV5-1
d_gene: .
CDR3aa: CASSLGGSMNTEAFF
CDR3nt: TGCGCCAGCAGCTTAGGAGGGTCCATGAACACTGAAGCTTTCTTT

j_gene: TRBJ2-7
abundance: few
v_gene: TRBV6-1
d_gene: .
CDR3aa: CASSEVEGSPYEQYF
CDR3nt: TGTGCCAGCAGTGAAGTCGAGGGGAGCCCCTACGAGCAGTACTTC

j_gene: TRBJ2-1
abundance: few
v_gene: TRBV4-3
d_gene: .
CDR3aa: CASSQDWDTISYNEQFF
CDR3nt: TGCGCCAGCAGCCAAGATTGGGACACCATCTCCTACAATGAGCAGTTCTTC

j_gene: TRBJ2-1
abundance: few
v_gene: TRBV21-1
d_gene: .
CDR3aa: CASSKGGSYNEQFF
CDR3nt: TGTGCCAGCAGCAAGGGCGGATCCTACAATGAGCAGTTCTTC

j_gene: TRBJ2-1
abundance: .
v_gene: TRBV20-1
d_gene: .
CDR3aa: CSAPVIGGVLEQFF
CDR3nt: TGCAGTGCGCCCGTTATAGGGGGGGTCCTGGAGCAGTTCTTC

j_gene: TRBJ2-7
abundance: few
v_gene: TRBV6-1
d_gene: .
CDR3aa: CASSSFGIYDEQYF
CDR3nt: TGTGCCAGCAGCAGCTTTGGGATCTACGATGAGCAGTACTTC

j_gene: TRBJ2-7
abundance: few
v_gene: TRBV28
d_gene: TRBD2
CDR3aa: CASSSGGVYEQYF
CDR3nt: TGTGCCAGCAGCTCGGGAGGAGTCTACGAGCAGTACTTC

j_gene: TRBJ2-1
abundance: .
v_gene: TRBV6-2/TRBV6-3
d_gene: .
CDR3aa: CANSELGRLNEQFF
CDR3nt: TGTGCCAACAGTGAACTGGGACGCCTCAATGAGCAGTTCTTC

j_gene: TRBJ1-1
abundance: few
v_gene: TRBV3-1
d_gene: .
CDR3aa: CASSQQNTEAFF
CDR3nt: TGTGCCAGCAGCCAACAGAACACTGAAGCTTTCTTT

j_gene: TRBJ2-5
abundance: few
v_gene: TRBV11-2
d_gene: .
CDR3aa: CASSPPGRETQYF
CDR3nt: TGTGCCAGCAGCCCGCCGGGGAGGGAGACCCAGTACTTC

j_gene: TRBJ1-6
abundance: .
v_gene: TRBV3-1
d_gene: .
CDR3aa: CASGRAGANSPLHF
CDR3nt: TGTGCCAGCGGACGCGCAGGGGCGAATTCACCCCTCCACTTT

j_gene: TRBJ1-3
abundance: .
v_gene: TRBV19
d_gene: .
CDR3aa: CASTILAAGNTIYF
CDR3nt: TGTGCCAGTACGATCTTGGCAGCTGGAAACACCATATATTTT

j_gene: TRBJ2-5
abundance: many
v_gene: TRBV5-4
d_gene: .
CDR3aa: CASSLRTYQETQYF
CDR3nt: TGTGCCAGCAGCTTAAGGACGTACCAAGAGACCCAGTACTTC

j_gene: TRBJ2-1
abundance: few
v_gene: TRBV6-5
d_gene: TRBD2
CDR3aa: CASSYSGTSNEQFF
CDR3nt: TGTGCCAGCAGTTATAGCGGGACTTCTAATGAGCAGTTCTTC

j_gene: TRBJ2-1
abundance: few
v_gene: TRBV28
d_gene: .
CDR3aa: CASSSAQTYNEQFF
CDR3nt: TGTGCCAGCAGTTCCGCCCAAACCTACAATGAGCAGTTCTTC

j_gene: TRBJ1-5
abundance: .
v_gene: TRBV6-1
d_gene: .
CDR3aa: CAIRGRGQPQHF
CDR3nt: TGTGCGATTCGGGGGCGCGGTCAGCCCCAGCATTTT